This TCR beta chain is from a study of cytomegalovirus exposure and HLA in healthy donors. This clone was detected a few times. The antigen remains unidentified. The PCR made use of 60 Vbeta and 13 Jbeta primers. Sequenced by immunoSEQ multiplex PCR; TCRdb stores in-frame clones only, minus some. Here the sample spans around 150,000 clones, about 75% being singletons. Trimming at V came to 4 bases and at J to 6 bases, leaving 5 bases not matched to a gene. CDR3 length: 14 residues. Germline CDR1 and CDR2: GTSNPN and SVGIG (reference sequence). The study, taken as a whole, reports: It was around 160 TCR beta chains that were listed as cytomegalovirus-associated. The study carried out a later analysis of TCR beta sequences. It associated some 15,000 of them with specific HLA alleles at a false discovery rate of 0.05.

The chain recombines TRBV30 with TRBJ1-4, with 10 bases that match TRBD1. Input material: PBMCs. The sequence came from a male donor in good health and CMV-seronegative. In DNA form, the CDR3 reads TGTGCCTGGACCCGGGGGACAGGGGATGAAAAACTGTTTTTT. Its translation is CAWTRGTGDEKLFF.